Detailed here is one T cell receptor beta chain. The record originates from a study of blood T cell repertoires in COVID-19. Study details: The United States, Italy and Spain supplied acute and convalescent COVID-19 samples.

Measured with immunoSEQ multiplex PCR; TCRdb has only the in-frame clones, and not every one. The sample yields about 99,000 clones, roughly four fifths seen once. This TCR came from a man in his 60s with acute or convalescent COVID-19. Sequenced: peripheral blood.

The DNA of the CDR3 is TGTGCAAGTCGCCTTCGTCCGGGACAGGGAACATATGGCTACACCTTC. Encoded protein: CASRLRPGQGTYGYTF. The rearrangement joins TRBV12-2 to TRBJ1-2; TRBD1 is taken as the D call from the table, unchecked against the DNA. TRBV12-2 is recorded as a pseudogene. This CDR3 spans 16 amino acids.